This TCR beta chain is from a study of monozygotic twins with inflammatory bowel disease. Notes on the study in general: Patient repertoires may have gained variability from differing immunosuppressive treatments. Especially with disease activity, IBD patients shared fewer clonotypes with others than healthy twins did.

After skipping T cell sorting, the authors isolated total RNA from whole blood. The germline gives CDR1 MNHEY, CDR2 SMNVEV (reference sequence). The CDR3 extends over 14 amino acids. A remark on this clonotype: Antigen: not known.

Two nested PCRs, run for approximately 16 and 9 cycles, were applied to TCRalpha and TCRbeta cDNA. TCRdb re-called the 5' RACE reads and gives one entry per CDR3 protein, without DNA. The sample includes roughly 200,000 distinct CDR3 sequences. This receptor was taken from a human donor with ulcerative colitis or Crohn's disease, or a healthy co-twin of an affected twin (not recorded which). Sequenced: blood. The chain employs TRBV27 and TRBJ2-7; TCRdb indicates TRBD1, and absent DNA this call remains unverified. This CDR3 is CASSLSGTRYEQYF.